The sequence of this T cell receptor (beta chain) was determined in a study of T-cell reconstitution after alpha-beta-depleted transplantation in children (dated by TCRdb to 2015 to 2016). For the study in its entirety: Using TCR repertoire profiling, the study followed T-cell immune reconstitution in a quantitative way in children after TCRalphabeta/CD19-depleted allogeneic hematopoietic cell transplantation.

This clonotype was seen only a few times. Its antigen specificity is not known. Base quality data are lacking; no much larger clone is found one base away. CDR1 and CDR2 are read off the germline V gene (reference sequence) as MNHEY and SMNVEV. V drops 5 bases and J drops 0 bases, leaving 11 bases in between. There are 15 amino acids in the CDR3, from cysteine to phenylalanine inclusive. This entry keeps only the CDR3 DNA: 45 bases, framed from base 1. The library was made by PCR. The listed sequencing device is Illumina HiSeq 2500. Molecular barcoding was employed in the preparation of TCR libraries, with unique molecular identifiers being used to normalize TCRbeta repertoire quantification. TCRdb trimmed the raw reads at Q25, called clones with MiXCR and kept productive beta chains. Here each entry gathers all rows of one CDR3 protein and keeps the most common genes and DNA. For this sample there are 500,000 to 600,000 distinct CDR3 sequences; around 19% appear just once. Jointly, the top ten make up over 3% of the sample.

The sequences come from PBMCs from the stem cell graft donor, collected from the stem cell graft. The receptor was derived from a human donor who donated a stem cell graft to a child with acute lymphoblastic leukemia. The chain is assembled from TRBV27 and TRBJ1-3; there is no confident call for the D gene. The DNA sequence is as follows: TGTGCCAGCAGTGTAAACAGCTACTCTGGAAACACCATATATTTT. It translates as CASSVNSYSGNTIYF.